This TCR beta chain appears in the sequencing data of a study of human T cells and chemical hapten exposure. Study summary: Sensitization used 2% DPC on about 2 cm by about 2 cm upper inner arm skin. In the approximately 24-week study, patients were dosed weekly with diphenylcyclopropenone on the scalp throughout.

V was pared by 2 bases and J by 4 bases, with 9 bases between. The CDR3 is made up of 14 amino acids. Documented time point: patch test 1, 2 weeks after DPC sensitization. Treatment denoted: therapeutic diphenylcyclopropenone sensitization with weekly scalp DPC. It was from unfractionated whole blood that total RNA was extracted. MiXCR, applied by TCRdb to the RACE reads, yields one record per CDR3 protein. The data hold 300,000 to 450,000 distinct CDR3 sequences, with 4.8% observed a single time. This clonotype was picked up many times. The input for sequencing was whole blood, taken in connection with sensitization to the hapten diphenylcyclopropenone (DPC). The chain carries TRBV12-3 or TRBV12-4 and TRBJ1-3; the D is unclear. This receptor was obtained from a woman aged 50 to 65 with alopecia areata. Some clones in this sample may be carry-over from other donors' samples. Written as DNA, the CDR3 is TGTGCCAGCAGTTTAAAGACTGAGGGAAACACCATATATTTT. Its translation: CASSLKTEGNTIYF.